The 26 T cell receptor beta chains presented below share a single source sample, sequenced in a study of shared T cell receptors in the human thymus (dated by TCRdb to the early 2020s). The library was produced with the immunoSEQ multiplex PCR assay. TCRdb took over this immuneACCESS table, retaining in-frame rearrangements with V and J assigned. Such tables are incomplete; in checked studies, under half of the missing clones stem from an unresolved V gene, and the remainder is unexplained. The sample yields some 720,000 clones; roughly 90% were counted once. Together, the top ten hold about 0.01% of the sample. These same data were also listed under a study on human thymus T cells.

Material for sequencing was thymocytes. All receptors derive from a boy in the first two years of life with a congenital heart defect. Donor details come from another sample of the same person, matched by shared clones.

This chain uses TRBV2 with TRBJ1-3, with 8 positions matching TRBD1. Per the germline V gene, CDR1 is SNHLY and CDR2 is FYNNEI. V dropped 7 bases and J dropped 4; count of bases not matched to a gene: 12. This CDR3 is built from 16 residues. The CDR3: CASTLDRGRRGNTIYF. As DNA, the CDR3 is TGTGCCAGCACTCTCGACAGGGGACGGCGGGGAAACACCATATATTTT.

In this sample, this clone turned up once. This sequence joins TRBV7-9 and TRBJ1-1; no clear D. Looked up from germline, CDR1 is SEHNR and CDR2 is FQNEAQ (reference sequence). This CDR3 is 11 amino acids long. Trimming took 5 bases from V and 4 from J, leaving 5 bases between them. CDR3 DNA sequence: TGTGCCAGCAGCCCCCGCACTGAAGCTTTCTTT. Its translation: CASSPRTEAFF.

CDR3 DNA: TGTGCCAGCAGCCGATCCGGGACAGGGGGCACTGAAGCTTTCTTT. Translating it yields CASSRSGTGGTEAFF. The chain joins TRBV7-9 to TRBJ1-1; 11 bases align to TRBD1. Germline assignment: CDR1 SEHNR and CDR2 FQNEAQ (reference sequence). The CDR3 length is 15 residues. V gave up 5 bases and J gave up 4 bases; unmatched junction bases: 6.

The chain couples TRBV15 to TRBJ2-1; a weak D match, TRBD1 (5 bases). The germline V gene has CDR1 LNHNV and CDR2 YYDKDF (reference sequence). Trimming removed 1 base at V and 4 bases at J, with 11 bases between. The CDR3 runs to 15 residues. The CDR3 sequence is CATSRAREGYNEQFF. DNA of the CDR3: TGTGCCACCAGCAGAGCCAGGGAAGGTTACAATGAGCAGTTCTTC.

This chain connects TRBV27 to TRBJ2-7, with D possibly matching TRBD1 (6 bases). In germline, CDR1 is MNHEY, CDR2 SMNVEV (reference sequence). This CDR3 has 14 residues. Trimming stripped 3 bases from V and 3 bases from J, with 12 bases between. CDR3 nucleotide sequence: TGTGCCAGCAGTTTCACCGGCAGGGGCTACGAGCAGTACTTC. It codes for CASSFTGRGYEQYF.

The genes are TRBV12-5 and TRBJ2-3; 13 bases match TRBD2. The trim removed 2 bases at V and 4 bases at J, leaving 6 bases unmatched. The CDR3 consists of 17 residues. Germline CDR1 and CDR2: LGHNT and FRNRAP. Here the CDR3 reads CASGLPTSGRDSDTQYF. CDR3 nucleotide sequence: TGTGCTAGTGGTTTGCCCACTAGCGGGAGGGACTCAGATACGCAGTATTTT.

The chain couples TRBV9 to TRBJ2-3; tentatively, D is TRBD1 (6 bases). Trimming left V 4 bases short and J 4 bases short, with 22 bases between. Germline V gene lookup returns CDR1 SGDLS and CDR2 YYNGEE. CDR3 length equals 17 residues. CDR3 bases: TGTGCCAGCAGCTCTCAGGGGCCCTCTCTCTTCCCAGATACGCAGTATTTT. This codes for CASSSQGPSLFPDTQYF.

J is TRBJ2-7 and V is TRBV13; possible D gene TRBD2, 5 bases. The CDR3 length is 14 residues. Trimming removed 5 bases at V and 1 base at J, with 12 bases between. CDR1 is PRHDT and CDR2 is FYEKMQ in the germline V gene (reference sequence). The CDR3 is CASSPRTRSYEQYF. The CDR3 DNA is TGTGCCAGCAGCCCCCGGACTCGATCCTACGAGCAGTACTTC. Filled out from reference TRBV13 and TRBJ2-7, the complete variable domain reads AAGVIQSPRHLIKEKRETATLKCYPIPRHDTVYWYQQGPGQDPQFLISFYEKMQSDKGSIPDRFSAQQFSDYHSELNMSSLELGDSALYFCASSPRTRSYEQYFGPGTRLTVT.

V gene TRBV7-9 combines with J gene TRBJ1-2; TRBD1 aligns across 7 bases. The CDR3 has 15 amino acids. Germline trimming cut 5 bases from V and 4 bases from J; bases unmatched to any gene: 10. Germline-derived CDR1 and CDR2 are SEHNR and FQNEAQ (reference sequence). This CDR3 reads CASSRNRGQTYGYTF. CDR3 nucleotides: TGTGCCAGCAGCCGAAATCGGGGACAGACCTATGGCTACACCTTC. Combining the CDR3 with reference TRBV7-9 and TRBJ1-2 gives the whole variable domain DTGVSQNPRHKITKRGQNVTFRCDPISEHNRLYWYRQTLGQGPEFLTYFQNEAQLEKSRLLSDRFSAERPKGSFSTLEIQRTEQGDSAMYLCASSRNRGQTYGYTFGSGTRLTVV.

The V and J genes are TRBV5-4 and TRBJ2-7; the match to TRBD2 covers 7 bases. The V gene end was trimmed by 4 bases and the J gene end by 3 bases; junction bases not matched to a gene: 13. The CDR3 length is 16 residues. Germline V gives CDR1 SGHNT, CDR2 YYREEE (reference sequence). For the CDR3, the DNA is TGTGCCAGCAGCCCAACCGGGACTAACCCACTCTACGAGCAGTACTTC. It encodes CASSPTGTNPLYEQYF.

The count of this clone is one. The gene calls are TRBV7-2 and TRBJ2-7; TRBD2 agrees at 7 bases. J gave up 4 bases and V 0 bases, and 3 bases lay outside the gene matches. This CDR3 is 14 amino acids long. Germline V CDR1 and CDR2: SGHTA, FQGNSA. The CDR3 bases are TGTGCCAGCAGCTTAGCGGGAGGGAGTTACGAGCAGTACTTC. Translation: CASSLAGGSYEQYF. Looking up the rest from reference TRBV7-2 and TRBJ2-7 gives the full variable domain: GAGVSQSPSNKVTEKGKDVELRCDPISGHTALYWYRQSLGQGLEFLIYFQGNSAPDKSGLPSDRFSAERTGGSVSTLTIQRTQQEDSAVYLCASSLAGGSYEQYFGPGTRLTVT.

The rearrangement uses TRBV14 and TRBJ1-4; D possibly corresponds to TRBD1 (5 bases). Trimming removed 5 bases at V and 6 bases at J, with 16 bases between. The CDR3 has 15 amino acids. Germline lookup yields CDR1 SGHDN and CDR2 FVKESK. CDR3 nucleotide sequence: TGTGCCAGCAGCGTTACAGGCCCGGGCGATGAAAAACTGTTTTTT. Translation gives CASSVTGPGDEKLFF.

V and J are TRBV25-1 and TRBJ2-7, with 7 bases that match TRBD1. CDR1 is MGHDK, CDR2 SYGVNS, per germline. The CDR3 runs to 13 residues. Trimming removed 3 bases from V and 5 bases from J; junction bases left unmatched: 4. The CDR3 DNA reads as TGTGCCAGCAGTGAGGACAGGCGGGACGAGCAGTACTTC. Translated, it gives CASSEDRRDEQYF.

The V call is TRBV7-3, the J call TRBJ2-2, with 13 bases matching TRBD2. After removal of 5 bases from V and 7 bases from J, the junction contained 19 bases not matched to a gene. The CDR3 covers 20 residues. Germline lookup yields CDR1 SGHTA and CDR2 FQGTGA. CDR3 sequence (DNA): TGTGCCAGCAGCCCCCGGGACAGGACTAGCGGGAGACCCTGGGGCGGGGAGCTGTTTTTT. This codes for CASSPRDRTSGRPWGGELFF.

There are a few counts of this clone. The rearrangement joins TRBV19 to TRBJ1-4; 11 bases match TRBD1. Unmatched junction bases numbered 6, after V lost 7 bases and J lost 8 bases. The CDR3 loop spans 14 amino acids. Germline V gene sequence: CDR1 LNHDA, CDR2 SQIVND (reference sequence). In DNA, the CDR3 is TGTGCCAGTACCACGGACAGGGGGCAAGAAAAACTGTTTTTT. Encoded protein: CASTTDRGQEKLFF.

This chain links TRBV6-4 with TRBJ1-1; D not resolved. The ends were cut back, 0 bases at V and 4 bases at J, with 9 bases in the middle. The length of the CDR3 is 14 residues. The germline CDR1 and CDR2 sequences are MRHNA and SNTAGT. The CDR3, as DNA: TGTGCCAGCAGTGACTCGCAGGCTCCCACTGAAGCTTTCTTT. Protein sequence: CASSDSQAPTEAFF.

J is TRBJ1-2 and V is TRBV5-6, with TRBD1 as a possible D gene (6 bases). The CDR3 spans 15 residues. Germline lookup yields CDR1 SGHDT and CDR2 YYEEEE. V gave up 0 bases and J gave up 3 bases, with 12 bases separating them. In DNA, the CDR3 is TGTGCCAGCAGCTTGGTGAGGGGGTCCTACTATGGCTACACCTTC. As protein: CASSLVRGSYYGYTF.

The rearrangement uses TRBV7-6 and TRBJ2-3; 7 bases map to TRBD2. Germline-derived CDR1 and CDR2 are SGHVS and FNYEAQ. The CDR3 is 19 amino acids. The J segment lost 1 base and the V segment lost 2 bases, leaving 15 bases of the junction unmatched. CDR3 amino acids: CASSLLAGRETRGTDTQYF. The CDR3 region has the DNA TGTGCCAGCAGCTTATTAGCCGGGCGGGAGACTAGGGGCACAGATACGCAGTATTTT.

This clone has more than one count but fewer than ten. The chain recombines TRBV5-4 with TRBJ2-1; TRBD2 aligns across 14 bases. The germline gives CDR1 SGHNT, CDR2 YYREEE (reference sequence). Trimming cost V 4 bases and J 4 bases; bases outside gene matches: 16. The CDR3 runs 20 residues. The CDR3 DNA is TGTGCCAGCAGCCCCGGGTTTGATCCGGGACTAGCGGGAGTTTACAATGAGCAGTTCTTC. Translation gives CASSPGFDPGLAGVYNEQFF.

The CDR3, as DNA: TGCGCCAGCAGCTGGACCCTCCGTCGGACAGGGGGCGCCGATGGTGGCTACACCTTC. This translates into CASSWTLRRTGGADGGYTF. The chain carries TRBV5-1 and TRBJ1-2; 11 nucleotides agree with TRBD1. V was clipped by 3 bases and J by 7 bases; unmatched bases: 20. The CDR3 is 19 amino acids. Germline V gene lookup returns CDR1 SGHRS and CDR2 YFSETQ.

The chain carries TRBV5-1 and TRBJ2-7, with D possibly matching TRBD1 (6 bases). Looked up from germline, CDR1 is SGHRS and CDR2 is YFSETQ. This CDR3 comprises 17 residues. The V gene lost 7 bases and the J gene lost 0 bases, with 23 bases spanning the gap. The CDR3 region has the DNA TGCGCCAGCCGCGAGGGGCCCTCCAGGGGCCACTCCTACGAGCAGTACTTC. Protein sequence: CASREGPSRGHSYEQYF.

The CDR3 region is CASSAYRDRVYEQYF. The CDR3 nucleotides are TGCGCCAGCAGCGCCTACCGGGACAGAGTATACGAGCAGTACTTC. J is TRBJ2-7 and V is TRBV5-1, with 7 bases fitting TRBD1. Germline CDR1 SGHRS, CDR2 YFSETQ. V lost 4 bases and J lost 4; bases outside the gene matches: 11. The CDR3 sequence is 15 residues long.

The table lists this clone with a few counts. V gene TRBV4-1 combines with J gene TRBJ2-1; a weak D match, TRBD2 (5 bases). The germline V gene has CDR1 MGHRA and CDR2 YSYEKL. The CDR3 is 15 residues long. Trimming pared 0 bases from V and 5 bases from J, leaving 11 bases between. The CDR3 DNA reads TGCGCCAGCAGCCAAGATCGGGGTTTCCACAATGAGCAGTTCTTC. Translated, it gives CASSQDRGFHNEQFF.

This sequence joins TRBV20-1 and TRBJ2-1; perhaps TRBD1 as D (5 bases). V dropped 6 bases and J dropped 8 bases, with 11 bases sitting between them. Germline loops: CDR1 DFQATT, CDR2 SNEGSKA (reference sequence). The CDR3 totals 11 residues. CDR3 in amino acids: CSAGHPDEQFF. In DNA, the CDR3 is TGCAGTGCCGGACACCCGGATGAGCAGTTCTTC.

The V gene is TRBV27, the J gene TRBJ1-5; TRBD1 is a possible D gene (6 bases). Per the germline V gene, CDR1 is MNHEY and CDR2 is SMNVEV (reference sequence). Trimming removed 6 bases at V and 0 bases at J, with 18 bases between. This CDR3 has 17 residues. The CDR3, as DNA: TGTGCCAGCAGATCCTTGAGGACAGCTTATAGCAATCAGCCCCAGCATTTT. Translation: CASRSLRTAYSNQPQHF.

This sequence joins TRBV19 and TRBJ2-7; 15 bases are shared with TRBD2. V lost 6 bases, J lost 3 bases, and 12 bases stayed unmatched. Per the germline V gene, CDR1 is LNHDA and CDR2 is SQIVND (reference sequence). The CDR3 sequence is 18 residues long. The CDR3 coding sequence is TGTGCCAGTAGCCCCCCCTCGAGGACTAGCGGGAGGGTCTACGAGCAGTACTTC. It yields the protein CASSPPSRTSGRVYEQYF. Full variable domain (rest looked up from reference TRBV19 and TRBJ2-7): DGGITQSPKYLFRKEGQNVTLSCEQNLNHDAMYWYRQDPGQGLRLIYYSQIVNDFQKGDIAEGYSVSREKKESFPLTVTSAQKNPTAFYLCASSPPSRTSGRVYEQYFGPGTRLTVT.